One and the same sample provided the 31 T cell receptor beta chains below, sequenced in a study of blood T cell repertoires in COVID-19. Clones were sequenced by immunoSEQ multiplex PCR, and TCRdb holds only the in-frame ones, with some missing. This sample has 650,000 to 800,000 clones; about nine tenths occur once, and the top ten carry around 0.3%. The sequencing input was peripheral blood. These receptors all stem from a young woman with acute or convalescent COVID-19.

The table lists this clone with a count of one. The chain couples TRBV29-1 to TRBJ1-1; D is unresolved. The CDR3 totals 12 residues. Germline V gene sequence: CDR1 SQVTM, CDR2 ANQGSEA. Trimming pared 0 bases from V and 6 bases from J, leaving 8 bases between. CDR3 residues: CSVEDYTAEAFF. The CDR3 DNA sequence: TGCAGCGTTGAAGATTATACAGCTGAAGCTTTCTTT.

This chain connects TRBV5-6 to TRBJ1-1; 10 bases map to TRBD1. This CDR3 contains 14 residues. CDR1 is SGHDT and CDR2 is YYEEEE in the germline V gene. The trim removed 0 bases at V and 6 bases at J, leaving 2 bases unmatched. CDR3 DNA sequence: TGTGCCAGCAGCTTGGCCGGGACAGGGGCTGAAGCTTTCTTT. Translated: CASSLAGTGAEAFF.

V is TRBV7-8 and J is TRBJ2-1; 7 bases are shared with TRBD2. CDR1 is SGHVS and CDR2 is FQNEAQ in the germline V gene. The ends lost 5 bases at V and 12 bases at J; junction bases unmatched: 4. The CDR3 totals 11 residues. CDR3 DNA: TGTGCCAGCAGCCGCTGGGAGGGGCAGTTCTTC. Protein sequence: CASSRWEGQFF.

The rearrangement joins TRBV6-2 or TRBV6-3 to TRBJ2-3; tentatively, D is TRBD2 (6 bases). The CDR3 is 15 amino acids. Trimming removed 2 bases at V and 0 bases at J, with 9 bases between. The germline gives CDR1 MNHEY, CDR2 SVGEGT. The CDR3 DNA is TGTGCCAGCAGTTACGGCGGGACGAGCACAGATACGCAGTATTTT. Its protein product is CASSYGGTSTDTQYF.

CDR3 DNA sequence: TGCGCCAGCAGCCGACAGGGACGAATCACTGAAGCTTTCTTT. This encodes CASSRQGRITEAFF. This rearrangement joins TRBV4-1 to TRBJ1-1; 7 bases are shared with TRBD1. Unmatched junction bases numbered 6, after V lost 4 bases and J lost 4 bases. Germline V gene lookup returns CDR1 MGHRA and CDR2 YSYEKL. The CDR3 totals 14 residues.

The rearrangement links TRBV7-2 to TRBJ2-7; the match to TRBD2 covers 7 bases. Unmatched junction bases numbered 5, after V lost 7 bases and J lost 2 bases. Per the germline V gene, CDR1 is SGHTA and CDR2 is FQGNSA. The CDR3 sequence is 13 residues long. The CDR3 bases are TGTGCCAGCAACCGGGGACTACCCTACGAGCAGTACTTC. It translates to CASNRGLPYEQYF.

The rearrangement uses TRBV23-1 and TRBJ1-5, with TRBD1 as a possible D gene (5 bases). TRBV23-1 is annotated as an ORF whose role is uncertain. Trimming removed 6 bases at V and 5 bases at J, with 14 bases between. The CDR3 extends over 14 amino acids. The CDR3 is CASSRLRDYQPQHF. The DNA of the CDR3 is TGCGCCAGCAGCCGCCTACGGGACTATCAGCCCCAGCATTTT.

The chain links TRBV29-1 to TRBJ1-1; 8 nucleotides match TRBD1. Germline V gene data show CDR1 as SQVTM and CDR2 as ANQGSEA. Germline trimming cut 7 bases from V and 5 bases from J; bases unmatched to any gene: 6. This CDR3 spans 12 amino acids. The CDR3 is CSGTGRSTEAFF. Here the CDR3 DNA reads TGCAGCGGGACAGGGAGGAGTACTGAAGCTTTCTTT.

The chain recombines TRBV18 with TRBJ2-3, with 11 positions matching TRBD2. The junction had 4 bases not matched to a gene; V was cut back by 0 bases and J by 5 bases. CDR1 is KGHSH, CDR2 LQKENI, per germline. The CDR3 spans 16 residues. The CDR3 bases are TGTGCCAGCTCACCACCTAGCGGGGGGGCGGGAGATACGCAGTATTTT. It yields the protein CASSPPSGGAGDTQYF. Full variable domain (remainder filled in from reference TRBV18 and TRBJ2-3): NAGVMQNPRHLVRRRGQEARLRCSPMKGHSHVYWYRQLPEEGLKFMVYLQKENIIDESGMPKERFSAEFPKEGPSILRIQQVVRGDSAAYFCASSPPSGGAGDTQYFGPGTRLTVL.

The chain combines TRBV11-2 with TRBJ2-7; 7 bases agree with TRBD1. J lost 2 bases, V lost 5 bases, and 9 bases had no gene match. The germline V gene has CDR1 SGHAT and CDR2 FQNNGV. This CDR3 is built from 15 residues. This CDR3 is CASSDTRDRTYEQYF. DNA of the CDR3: TGTGCCAGCAGCGATACCCGGGACAGAACCTACGAGCAGTACTTC.

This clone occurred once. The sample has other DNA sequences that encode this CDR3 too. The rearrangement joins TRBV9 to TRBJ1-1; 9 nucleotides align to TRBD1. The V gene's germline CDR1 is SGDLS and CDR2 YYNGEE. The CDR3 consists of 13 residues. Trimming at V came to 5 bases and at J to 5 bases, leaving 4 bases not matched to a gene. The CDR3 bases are TGTGCCAGCAGGGCGACAGGGGGGACTGAAGCTTTCTTT. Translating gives CASRATGGTEAFF.

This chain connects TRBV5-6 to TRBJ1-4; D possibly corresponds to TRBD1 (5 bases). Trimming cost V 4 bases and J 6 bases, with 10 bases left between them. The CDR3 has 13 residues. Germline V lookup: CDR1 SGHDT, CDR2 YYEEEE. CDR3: CASSGGTDEKLFF. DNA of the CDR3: TGTGCCAGCAGCGGAGGGACGGATGAAAAACTGTTTTTT.

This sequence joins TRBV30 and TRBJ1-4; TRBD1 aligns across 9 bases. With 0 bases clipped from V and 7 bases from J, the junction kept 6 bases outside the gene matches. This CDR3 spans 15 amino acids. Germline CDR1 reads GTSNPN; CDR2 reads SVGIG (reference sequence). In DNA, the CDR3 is TGTGCCTGGAGTGTAGCCGGGACAGGGCGTGAAAAACTGTTTTTT. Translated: CAWSVAGTGREKLFF.

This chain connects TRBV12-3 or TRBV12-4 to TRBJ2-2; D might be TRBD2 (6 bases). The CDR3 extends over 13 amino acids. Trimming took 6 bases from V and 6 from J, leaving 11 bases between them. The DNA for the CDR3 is TGTGCCAGCAGCCGCGGGATTTCCGGGGAGCTGTTTTTT. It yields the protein CASSRGISGELFF.

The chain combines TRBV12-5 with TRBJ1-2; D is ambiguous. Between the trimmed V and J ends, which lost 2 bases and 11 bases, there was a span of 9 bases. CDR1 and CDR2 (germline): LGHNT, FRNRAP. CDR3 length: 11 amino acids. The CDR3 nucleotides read TGTGCTAGTGGTTTGCCCCGGGAATACACCTTC. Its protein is CASGLPREYTF.

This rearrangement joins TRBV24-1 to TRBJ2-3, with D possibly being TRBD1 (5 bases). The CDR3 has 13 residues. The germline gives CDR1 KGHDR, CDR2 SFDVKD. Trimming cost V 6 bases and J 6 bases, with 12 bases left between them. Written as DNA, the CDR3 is TGTGCCACCAGTTTAGGGGCCCTCGATACGCAGTATTTT. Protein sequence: CATSLGALDTQYF.

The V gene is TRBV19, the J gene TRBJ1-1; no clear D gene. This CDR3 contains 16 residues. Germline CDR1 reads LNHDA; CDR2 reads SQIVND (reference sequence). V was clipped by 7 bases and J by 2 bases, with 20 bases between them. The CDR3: CASTSLGYWVNTEAFF. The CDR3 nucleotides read TGTGCCAGTACTTCTCTAGGCTACTGGGTAAACACTGAAGCTTTCTTT.

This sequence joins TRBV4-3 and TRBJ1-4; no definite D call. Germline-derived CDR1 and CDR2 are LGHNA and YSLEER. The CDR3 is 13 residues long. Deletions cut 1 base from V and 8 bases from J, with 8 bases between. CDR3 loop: CASSQARLEKLFF. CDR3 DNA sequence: TGCGCCAGCAGCCAAGCGAGGTTGGAAAAACTGTTTTTT.

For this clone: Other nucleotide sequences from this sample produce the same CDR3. CDR3 amino acids: CASSVEGGNQPQHF. The CDR3 DNA reads TGTGCCAGCAGCGTAGAGGGCGGGAATCAGCCCCAGCATTTT. The rearrangement uses TRBV9 and TRBJ1-5, with no clear D. CDR3 length: 14 residues. Looked up from germline, CDR1 is SGDLS and CDR2 is YYNGEE. The germline V and J ends were trimmed by 0 bases and 4 bases, with 8 bases remaining between them.

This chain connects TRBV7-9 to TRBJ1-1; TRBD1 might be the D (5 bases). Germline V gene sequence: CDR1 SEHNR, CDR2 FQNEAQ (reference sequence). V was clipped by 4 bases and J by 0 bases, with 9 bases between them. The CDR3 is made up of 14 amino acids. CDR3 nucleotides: TGTGCCAGCAGCTCGACAGCTATGAACACTGAAGCTTTCTTT. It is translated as CASSSTAMNTEAFF.

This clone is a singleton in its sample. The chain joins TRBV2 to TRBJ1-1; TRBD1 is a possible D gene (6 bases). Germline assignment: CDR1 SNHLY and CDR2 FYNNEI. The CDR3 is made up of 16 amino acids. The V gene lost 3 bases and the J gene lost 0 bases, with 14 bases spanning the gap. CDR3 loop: CASSDGQQGMNTEAFF. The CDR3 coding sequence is TGTGCCAGCAGTGACGGCCAGCAGGGGATGAACACTGAAGCTTTCTTT.

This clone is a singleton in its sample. The CDR3 nucleotides are TGTGCCAGCAGCCAAGTCCAGTTGAACATTCAGTACTTC. This translates into CASSQVQLNIQYF. V and J are TRBV3-1 (or the pseudogene TRBV3-2) and TRBJ2-4; D is undetermined. V lost 1 base and J 7 bases, leaving 8 bases between the germline ends. From germline, CDR1 is LGHDT and CDR2 YNNKEL (reference sequence). The CDR3 is made up of 13 amino acids.

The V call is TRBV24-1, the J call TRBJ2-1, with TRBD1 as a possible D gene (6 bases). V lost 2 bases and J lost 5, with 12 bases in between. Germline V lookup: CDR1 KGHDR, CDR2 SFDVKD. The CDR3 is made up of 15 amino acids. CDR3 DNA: TGTGCCACCAGTGATTACCAGGGGATAAACAATGAGCAGTTCTTC. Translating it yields CATSDYQGINNEQFF.

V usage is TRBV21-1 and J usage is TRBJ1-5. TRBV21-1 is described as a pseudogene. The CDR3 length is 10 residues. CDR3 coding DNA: TGTATAGGAGAAGTTCAGCCCCAGCATTTT. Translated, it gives CIGEVQPQHF.

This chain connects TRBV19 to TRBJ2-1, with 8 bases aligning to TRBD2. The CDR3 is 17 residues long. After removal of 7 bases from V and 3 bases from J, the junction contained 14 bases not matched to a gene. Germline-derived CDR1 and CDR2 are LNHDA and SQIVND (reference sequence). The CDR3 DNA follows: TGTGCCAGTACCTCCGGGGGGGACGGCCTTGTCTACAATGAGCAGTTCTTC. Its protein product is CASTSGGDGLVYNEQFF.

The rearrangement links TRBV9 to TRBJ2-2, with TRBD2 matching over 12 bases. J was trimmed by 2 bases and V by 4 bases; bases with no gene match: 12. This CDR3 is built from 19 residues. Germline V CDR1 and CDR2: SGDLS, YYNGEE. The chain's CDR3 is CASSRVLAGGNHNTGELFF. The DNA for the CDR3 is TGTGCCAGCAGCAGAGTACTAGCGGGGGGAAATCATAACACCGGGGAGCTGTTTTTT.

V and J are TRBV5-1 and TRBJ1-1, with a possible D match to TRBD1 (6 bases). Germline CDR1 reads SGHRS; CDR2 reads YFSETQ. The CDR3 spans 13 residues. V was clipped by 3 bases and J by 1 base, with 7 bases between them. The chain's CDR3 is CASSWTENTEAFF. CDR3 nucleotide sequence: TGCGCCAGCAGCTGGACAGAGAACACTGAAGCTTTCTTT.

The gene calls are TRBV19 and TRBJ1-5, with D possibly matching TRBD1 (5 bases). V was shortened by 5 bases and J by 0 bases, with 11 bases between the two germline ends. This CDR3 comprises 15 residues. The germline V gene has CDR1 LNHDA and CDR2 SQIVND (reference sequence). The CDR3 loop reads CASSWGRNSNQPQHF. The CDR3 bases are TGTGCCAGTAGTTGGGGCAGGAATAGCAATCAGCCCCAGCATTTT.

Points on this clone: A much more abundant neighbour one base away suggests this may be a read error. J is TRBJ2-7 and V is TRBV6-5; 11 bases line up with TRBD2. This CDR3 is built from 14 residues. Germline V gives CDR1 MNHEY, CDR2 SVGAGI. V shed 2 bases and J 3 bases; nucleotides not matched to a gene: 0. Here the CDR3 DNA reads TGTGCCAGCAGTTACGGGACTAGCGGCTACGAGCAGTACTTC. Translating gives CASSYGTSGYEQYF.

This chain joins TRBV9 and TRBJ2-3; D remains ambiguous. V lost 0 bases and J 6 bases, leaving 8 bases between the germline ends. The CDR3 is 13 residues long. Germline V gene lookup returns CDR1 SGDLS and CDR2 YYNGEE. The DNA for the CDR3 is TGTGCCAGCAGCGTAGTTTCGAGCGATACGCAGTATTTT. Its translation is CASSVVSSDTQYF.

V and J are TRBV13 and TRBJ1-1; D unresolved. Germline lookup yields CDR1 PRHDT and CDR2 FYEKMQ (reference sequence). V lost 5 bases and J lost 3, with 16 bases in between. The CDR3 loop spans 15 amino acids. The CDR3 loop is CASSAGLPRDTEAFF. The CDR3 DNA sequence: TGTGCCAGCAGCGCCGGCCTACCCCGGGACACTGAAGCTTTCTTT.